This is a list of T cell receptor beta chains from one sample in a study of blood T cell repertoires in COVID-19. Sequencing was performed with immunoSEQ multiplex PCR; in TCRdb, only in-frame clones are kept and a portion is missing. The sample records about 87,000 clones, around 84% being singletons. Source material: peripheral blood. Receptors were obtained from a man aged 40-49 years with acute or convalescent COVID-19. Both conserved end residues are part of each CDR3. Fields, in order: V gene, D gene, J gene, clone size, CDR3 protein, CDR3 DNA. D genes are given only for firm matches. Only part of the rows carry a size: once, few, many, or a class if the clone is expanded.

>TRBV13|-|TRBJ2-7|-
CASSLGGPYEQYF
TGTGCCAGCAGCTTAGGGGGGCCCTACGAGCAGTACTTC
>TRBV10-3|-|TRBJ2-3|medium-sized
CAIGPYTDTQYF
TGTGCCATCGGGCCCTACACAGATACGCAGTATTTT
>TRBV30|-|TRBJ1-2|-
CAWSSGTGSNYGYTF
TGTGCCTGGAGTAGTGGTACGGGTTCTAACTATGGCTACACCTTC
>TRBV4-3|-|TRBJ1-4|-
CASSGQWNEKLFF
TGCGCCAGCAGCGGGCAGTGGAATGAAAAACTGTTTTTT
>TRBV27|TRBD2|TRBJ2-3|-
CASSLLAGGIIDTQYF
TGTGCCAGCAGTTTACTAGCGGGAGGGATTATAGATACGCAGTATTTT
>TRBV15|-|TRBJ1-1|-
CATSRGRGDTEAFF
TGTGCCACCAGCAGAGGGCGAGGAGACACTGAAGCTTTCTTT
>TRBV20-1|-|TRBJ2-7|-
CSASNSLEQYF
TGCAGTGCTAGTAACAGCCTCGAGCAGTACTTC
>TRBV29-1|TRBD2|TRBJ2-7|few
CSVGEGGQYEQYF
TGCAGCGTTGGGGAGGGAGGGCAATACGAGCAGTACTTC
>TRBV29-1|TRBD1|TRBJ1-5|-
CSASTGMGQPQHF
TGCAGCGCCTCGACAGGGATGGGGCAGCCCCAGCATTTT
>TRBV30|TRBD2|TRBJ2-1|once
CAWGTGGVSYNEQFF
TGTGCCTGGGGGACCGGGGGGGTTTCGTACAATGAGCAGTTCTTC
>TRBV3-1/TRBV3-2|TRBD1|TRBJ2-7|-
CASSQAGTGYYEQYF
TGTGCCAGCAGCCAAGCCGGGACAGGCTACTACGAGCAGTACTTC
>TRBV29-1|TRBD2|TRBJ2-1|-
CSVLKIPGLAGEHEQFF
TGCAGCGTTTTAAAGATTCCGGGACTAGCGGGAGAACATGAGCAGTTCTTC
>TRBV5-1|-|TRBJ1-4|-
CASSRDTGGEKLFF
TGCGCCAGCAGCCGGGACACGGGGGGTGAAAAACTGTTTTTT
>TRBV6-6|-|TRBJ1-2|-
CASSSEVYGYTF
TGTGCCAGCAGTTCGGAGGTTTATGGCTACACCTTC
>TRBV24-1|TRBD2|TRBJ2-1|few
CATSDLQAGGPSEQFF
TGTGCCACCAGTGATTTGCAAGCGGGAGGGCCCTCTGAGCAGTTCTTC
>TRBV7-8|TRBD1|TRBJ1-1|-
CASSLGTGNTEAFF
TGTGCCAGCAGCTTAGGGACAGGTAACACTGAAGCTTTCTTT
>TRBV14|-|TRBJ1-1|-
CASSRYGSLGTEAFF
TGTGCCAGCAGCCGATACGGCAGTCTAGGCACTGAAGCTTTCTTT
>TRBV5-5|TRBD2|TRBJ2-1|-
CASSLGTSGRANEQFF
TGTGCCAGCAGCTTGGGTACTAGCGGGAGGGCCAATGAGCAGTTCTTC
>TRBV5-1|-|TRBJ2-3|-
CASEPGWGPSNTQYF
TGCGCCAGCGAACCTGGATGGGGCCCGTCCAATACGCAGTATTTT
>TRBV10-3|-|TRBJ2-3|-
CAISDRTSTDTQYF
TGTGCCATCAGTGACCGGACTAGCACAGATACGCAGTATTTT
>TRBV25-1|-|TRBJ1-2|-
CASSGGRSNYGYTF
TGTGCCAGCAGTGGGGGGAGGTCAAACTATGGCTACACCTTC
>TRBV19|TRBD1|TRBJ1-5|-
CASRRPGQGNQPQHF
TGTGCCAGTAGGCGTCCGGGACAGGGGAATCAGCCCCAGCATTTT
>TRBV9|-|TRBJ1-2|-
CASSGPGARYGYTF
TGTGCCAGCAGCGGCCCAGGGGCCCGTTATGGCTACACCTTC
>TRBV30|-|TRBJ1-1|-
CASSGGGRNTEAFF
TGTGCCTCCTCTGGGGGGGGGCGGAATACTGAAGCTTTCTTT
>TRBV6-5|TRBD2|TRBJ2-1|-
CASSGRAGTYNEQFF
TGTGCCAGCAGCGGCCGAGCGGGAACCTACAATGAGCAGTTCTTC
>TRBV19|TRBD1|TRBJ2-2|-
CASTWGTGRGGELFF
TGTGCCAGTACCTGGGGGACAGGGAGAGGCGGGGAGCTGTTTTTT
>TRBV5-1|-|TRBJ1-1|-
CASSLLPDSTGTEAFF
TGCGCCAGCAGCTTGCTCCCGGACAGTACGGGTACTGAAGCTTTCTTT
>TRBV12-3/TRBV12-4|-|TRBJ1-2|-
CASLGRERNGYTF
TGTGCCAGTTTAGGGAGGGAAAGGAATGGCTACACCTTC
>TRBV19|-|TRBJ1-1|-
CASLPEAVNTEAFF
TGTGCCAGCCTCCCTGAGGCGGTGAACACTGAAGCTTTCTTT
>TRBV11-3|TRBD1|TRBJ1-1|-
CASSSTTGSNTEAFF
TGTGCCAGCAGTTCAACGACAGGGTCGAACACTGAAGCTTTCTTT
>TRBV27|-|TRBJ1-6|-
CASSLRGSGSPLHF
TGTGCCAGCAGTTTAAGGGGGAGTGGGTCACCCCTCCACTTT
>TRBV5-1|TRBD1|TRBJ2-7|-
CASSMGQGMFYEQYF
TGCGCCAGCAGCATGGGACAGGGAATGTTCTACGAGCAGTACTTC
>TRBV30|-|TRBJ1-6|-
CAWSSGQGLHF
TGTGCCTGGAGTTCAGGTCAGGGCCTCCACTTT
>TRBV14|-|TRBJ1-6|-
CASSQAPNSPLHF
TGTGCCAGCAGCCAAGCCCCGAATTCACCCCTCCACTTT
>TRBV5-1|-|TRBJ1-2|few
CASSRDQGRDGYTF
TGCGCCAGCAGCCGGGATCAGGGGCGGGATGGCTACACCTTC
>TRBV7-3|-|TRBJ1-2|-
CASSSTGRGGYGYTF
TGTGCCAGCAGCTCTACAGGGAGAGGAGGCTATGGCTACACCTTC
>TRBV12-5|-|TRBJ2-1|-
CASGGTLAFNEQFF
TGTGCTAGTGGTGGCACACTAGCTTTTAATGAGCAGTTCTTC
>TRBV12-5|-|TRBJ2-5|-
CASGSGHSGETQYF
TGTGCTAGTGGCTCAGGACATTCTGGGGAGACCCAGTACTTC
>TRBV20-1|TRBD1|TRBJ2-5|-
CSTGQEETQYF
TGCAGCACGGGACAGGAGGAGACCCAGTACTTC
>TRBV7-6|-|TRBJ2-3|-
CASSQREGGTDTQYF
TGTGCCAGCAGCCAGAGGGAAGGTGGCACAGATACGCAGTATTTT
>TRBV4-1|TRBD1|TRBJ1-1|-
CASSPQGVVGAFF
TGCGCCAGCAGCCCTCAGGGGGTAGTCGGAGCTTTCTTT
>TRBV9|TRBD1|TRBJ2-5|-
CASSVATGTGVETQYF
TGTGCCAGCAGCGTAGCTACCGGGACAGGGGTAGAGACCCAGTACTTC
>TRBV9|TRBD2|TRBJ2-5|-
CASSVGGLADQETQYF
TGTGCCAGCAGCGTAGGAGGGCTAGCGGACCAAGAGACCCAGTACTTC
>TRBV6-2/TRBV6-3|-|TRBJ2-2|few
CASSLLVTNTGELFF
TGTGCCAGCAGCCTCCTAGTGACGAACACCGGGGAGCTGTTTTTT
>TRBV6-1|TRBD1|TRBJ1-6|-
CASSDPRDRATYNSPLHF
TGTGCCAGCAGTGACCCCCGGGACAGGGCTACCTATAATTCACCCCTCCACTTT
>TRBV19|TRBD1|TRBJ2-3|-
CASSIGQGAGDTQYF
TGTGCCAGTAGTATCGGACAGGGGGCAGGTGATACGCAGTATTTT
>TRBV5-1|TRBD2|TRBJ2-2|-
CASNKGLAGIGELFF
TGCGCCAGCAACAAGGGACTAGCGGGAATCGGGGAGCTGTTTTTT
>TRBV6-1|-|TRBJ1-2|-
CASRRDIGAYGYTF
TGTGCCAGCAGACGGGACATAGGAGCTTATGGCTACACCTTC
>TRBV6-5|TRBD2|TRBJ2-5|-
CASSPGTREETQYF
TGTGCCAGCAGTCCCGGGACTAGGGAAGAGACCCAGTACTTC
>TRBV25-1|-|TRBJ1-5|-
CASSDQADQPQHF
TGTGCCAGCAGTGATCAGGCCGATCAGCCCCAGCATTTT
>TRBV2|TRBD1|TRBJ2-7|-
CASSGGQGSYEQYF
TGTGCCAGCAGTGGGGGACAGGGATCCTACGAGCAGTACTTC
>TRBV11-3|-|TRBJ2-2|-
CASMRGGPNTGELFF
TGTGCCAGCATGAGGGGGGGCCCGAACACCGGGGAGCTGTTTTTT
>TRBV4-1|-|TRBJ2-7|few
CASSQVWGDYEQYF
TGCGCCAGCAGCCAAGTTTGGGGGGACTACGAGCAGTACTTC
>TRBV7-6|-|TRBJ2-1|few
CASSPRARASSYNEQFF
TGTGCCAGCAGCCCGAGGGCTAGGGCTTCCTCCTACAATGAGCAGTTCTTC
>TRBV18|-|TRBJ2-6|-
CASSPYRRAGANVLTF
TGTGCCAGCTCACCATACCGGAGAGCTGGGGCCAACGTCCTGACTTTC